The T cell receptor (beta chain) described here comes from a study of PD-1 blockade in mismatch repair-deficient tumors. Whole-study results and caveats: Tumor-resident clones, often undetectable pretreatment in blood, expanded then contracted after pembrolizumab.

Germline V CDR1 and CDR2: MDHEN, SYDVKM. The CDR3 contains 16 residues. Trimming pared 3 bases from V and 2 bases from J, leaving 16 bases between. On this clone itself: Its antigen remains unidentified.

The assay was immunoSEQ multiplex PCR, and TCRdb's table has in-frame clones only and misses some. The sample shows some 110,000 clones, roughly 80% of them seen only once. The chain carries TRBV28 and TRBJ1-1, with a weak D call TRBD1 (5 bases). The input for sequencing was peripheral blood, taken approximately 60 weeks after starting pembrolizumab. The origin of this receptor is an adult with mismatch repair-deficient cancer. CDR3 in amino acids: CASSFPLTEPNTEAFF. CDR3 sequence (DNA): TGTGCCAGCAGTTTCCCCTTGACAGAGCCCAACACTGAAGCTTTCTTT.